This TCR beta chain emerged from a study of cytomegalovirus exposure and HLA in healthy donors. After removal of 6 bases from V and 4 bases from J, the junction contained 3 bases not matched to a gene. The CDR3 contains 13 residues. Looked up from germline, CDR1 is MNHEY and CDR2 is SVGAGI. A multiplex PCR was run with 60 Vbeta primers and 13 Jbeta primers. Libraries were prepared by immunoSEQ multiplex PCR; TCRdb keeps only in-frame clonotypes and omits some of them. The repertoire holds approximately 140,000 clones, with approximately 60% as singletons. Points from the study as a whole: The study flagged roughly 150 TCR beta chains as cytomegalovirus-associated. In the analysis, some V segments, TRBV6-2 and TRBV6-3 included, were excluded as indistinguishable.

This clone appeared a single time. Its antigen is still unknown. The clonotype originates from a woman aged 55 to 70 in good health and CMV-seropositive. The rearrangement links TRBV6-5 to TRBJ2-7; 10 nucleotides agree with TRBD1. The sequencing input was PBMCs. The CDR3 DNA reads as TGTGCCAGCAGACGGGACAGGGGTTACGAGCAGTACTTC. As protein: CASRRDRGYEQYF.